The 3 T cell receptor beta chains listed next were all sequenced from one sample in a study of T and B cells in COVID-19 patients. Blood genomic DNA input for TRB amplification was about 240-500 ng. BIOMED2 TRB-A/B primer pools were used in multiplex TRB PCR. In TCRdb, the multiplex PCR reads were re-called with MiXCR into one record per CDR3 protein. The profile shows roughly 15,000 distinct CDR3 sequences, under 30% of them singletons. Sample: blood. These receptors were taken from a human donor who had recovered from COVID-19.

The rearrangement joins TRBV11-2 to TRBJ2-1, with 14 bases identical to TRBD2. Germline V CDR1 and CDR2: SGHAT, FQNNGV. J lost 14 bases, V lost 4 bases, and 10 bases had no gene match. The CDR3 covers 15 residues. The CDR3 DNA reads TGTGCCAGCAGCTCTGGGACTAGCGGGGGCGGGCCAAAGTTCTTC. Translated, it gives CASSSGTSGGGPKFF.

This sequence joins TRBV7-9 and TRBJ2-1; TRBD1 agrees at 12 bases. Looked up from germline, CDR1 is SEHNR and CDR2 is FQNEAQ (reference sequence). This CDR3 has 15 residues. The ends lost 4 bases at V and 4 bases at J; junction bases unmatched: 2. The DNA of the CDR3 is TGTGCCAGCAGCTGGGGACAGGGGGCTTACAATGAGCAGTTCTTC. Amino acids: CASSWGQGAYNEQFF.

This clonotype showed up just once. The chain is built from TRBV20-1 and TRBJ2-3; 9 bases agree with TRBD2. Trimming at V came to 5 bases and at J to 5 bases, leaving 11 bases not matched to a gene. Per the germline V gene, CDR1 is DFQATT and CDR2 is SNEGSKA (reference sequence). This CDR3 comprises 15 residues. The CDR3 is CSAPRAGGRGDTQYF. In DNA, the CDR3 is TGCAGTGCTCCTCGTGCGGGGGGGAGGGGAGATACGCAGTATTTT.